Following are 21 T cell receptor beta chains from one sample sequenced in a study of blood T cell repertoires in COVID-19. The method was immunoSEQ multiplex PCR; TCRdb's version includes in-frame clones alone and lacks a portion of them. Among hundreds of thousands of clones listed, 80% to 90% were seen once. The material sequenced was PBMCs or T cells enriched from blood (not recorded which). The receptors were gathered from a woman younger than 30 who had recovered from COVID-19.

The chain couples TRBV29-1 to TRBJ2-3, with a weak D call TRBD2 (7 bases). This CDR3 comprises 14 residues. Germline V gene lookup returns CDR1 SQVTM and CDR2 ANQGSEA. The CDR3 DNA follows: TGCAGGGTCTCTAAGGGGGGGCCGTTGGATACGCAGTATTTT. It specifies CRVSKGGPLDTQYF.

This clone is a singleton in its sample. CDR3 in amino acids: CASSAASQGTGANVLTF. CDR3 nucleotides: TGTGCCAGCAGCGCAGCCTCACAGGGTACCGGGGCCAACGTCCTGACTTTC. The chain couples TRBV13 to TRBJ2-6; the D gene is possibly TRBD1 (6 bases). The ends were cut back, 5 bases at V and 4 bases at J, with 18 bases in the middle. The CDR3 is 17 amino acids. The germline V gene encodes CDR1 PRHDT and CDR2 FYEKMQ (reference sequence).

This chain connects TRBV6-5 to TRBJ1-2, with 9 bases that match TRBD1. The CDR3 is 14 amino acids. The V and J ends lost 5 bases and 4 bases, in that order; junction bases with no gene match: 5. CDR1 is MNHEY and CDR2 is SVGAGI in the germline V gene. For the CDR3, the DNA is TGTGCCAGCAGTCGGACAGGGGTGGGCTATGGCTACACCTTC. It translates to CASSRTGVGYGYTF.

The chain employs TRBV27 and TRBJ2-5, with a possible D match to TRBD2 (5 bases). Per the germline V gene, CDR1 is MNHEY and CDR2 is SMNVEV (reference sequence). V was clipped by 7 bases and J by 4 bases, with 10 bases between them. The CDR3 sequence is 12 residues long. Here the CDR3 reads CASMRAGETQYF. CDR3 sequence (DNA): TGTGCCAGCATGAGGGCGGGAGAGACCCAGTACTTC.

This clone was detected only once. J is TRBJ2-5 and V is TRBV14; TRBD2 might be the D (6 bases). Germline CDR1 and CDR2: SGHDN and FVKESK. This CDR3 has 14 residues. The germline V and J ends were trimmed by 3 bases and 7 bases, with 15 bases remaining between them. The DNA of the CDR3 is TGTGCCAGCAGCCACCGGACTATTGAAGGGACCCAGTACTTC. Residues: CASSHRTIEGTQYF.

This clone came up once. The CDR3 is CASSLAGRGTEAFF. CDR3 DNA: TGTGCCAGCAGCTTGGCCGGGAGAGGCACTGAAGCTTTCTTT. The chain recombines TRBV5-4 with TRBJ1-1; D call uncertain. There are 14 residues in the CDR3. CDR1 and CDR2 from the germline V gene are SGHNT and YYREEE (reference sequence). V was trimmed by 0 bases and J by 4 bases, leaving 10 bases between them.

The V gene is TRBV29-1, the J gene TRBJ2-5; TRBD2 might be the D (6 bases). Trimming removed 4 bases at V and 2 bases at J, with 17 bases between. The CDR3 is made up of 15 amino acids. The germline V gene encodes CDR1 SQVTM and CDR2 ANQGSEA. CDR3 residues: CSVGNLFRGQETQYF. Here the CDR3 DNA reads TGCAGCGTTGGGAACCTTTTCCGGGGGCAAGAGACCCAGTACTTC.

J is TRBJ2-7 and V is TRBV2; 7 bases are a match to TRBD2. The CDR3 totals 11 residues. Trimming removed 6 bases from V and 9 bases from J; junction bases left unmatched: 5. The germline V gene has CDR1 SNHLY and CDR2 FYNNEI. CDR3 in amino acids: CASRPERGQYF. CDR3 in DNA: TGTGCCAGCAGACCCGAGCGGGGGCAGTACTTC.

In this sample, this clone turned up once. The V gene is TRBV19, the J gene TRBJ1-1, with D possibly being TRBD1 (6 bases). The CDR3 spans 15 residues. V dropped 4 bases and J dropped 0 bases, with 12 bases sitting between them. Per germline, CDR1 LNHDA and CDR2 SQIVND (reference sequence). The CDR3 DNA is TGTGCCAGTAGTACCGCGACAGGCCTGAACACTGAAGCTTTCTTT. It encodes CASSTATGLNTEAFF.

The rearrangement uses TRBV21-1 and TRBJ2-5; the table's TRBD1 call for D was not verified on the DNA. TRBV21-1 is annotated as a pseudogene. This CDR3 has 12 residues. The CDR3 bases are TGTGCCAGACCGACAGGGGGCAAGACCCAGTACTTC. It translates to CARPTGGKTQYF.

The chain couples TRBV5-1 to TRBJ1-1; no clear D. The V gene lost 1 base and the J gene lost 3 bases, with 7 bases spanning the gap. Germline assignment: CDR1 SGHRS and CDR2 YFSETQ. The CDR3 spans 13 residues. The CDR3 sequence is CASSLRLDTEAFF. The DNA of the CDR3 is TGCGCCAGCAGCTTGAGACTCGACACTGAAGCTTTCTTT.

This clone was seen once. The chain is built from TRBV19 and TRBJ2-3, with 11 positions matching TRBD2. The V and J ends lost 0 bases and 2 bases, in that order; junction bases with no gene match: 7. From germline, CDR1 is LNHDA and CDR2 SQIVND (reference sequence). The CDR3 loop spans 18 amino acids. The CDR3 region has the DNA TGTGCCAGTAGTATAGATTTAACTAGCGGGGGTAACACAGATACGCAGTATTTT. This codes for CASSIDLTSGGNTDTQYF.

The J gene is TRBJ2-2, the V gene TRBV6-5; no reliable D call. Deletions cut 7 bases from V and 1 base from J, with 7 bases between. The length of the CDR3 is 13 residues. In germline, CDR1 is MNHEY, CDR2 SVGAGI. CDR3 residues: CASKNLNTGELFF. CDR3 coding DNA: TGTGCCAGCAAAAACTTGAACACCGGGGAGCTGTTTTTT.

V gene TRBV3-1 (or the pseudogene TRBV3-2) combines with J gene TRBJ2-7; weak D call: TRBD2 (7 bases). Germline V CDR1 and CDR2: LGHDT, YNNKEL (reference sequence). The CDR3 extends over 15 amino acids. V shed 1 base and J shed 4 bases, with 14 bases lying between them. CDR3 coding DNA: TGTGCCAGCAGCCAAGTCTCGCGGGGGCATTACGAGCAGTACTTC. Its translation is CASSQVSRGHYEQYF.

The CDR3 region has the DNA TGTGCCAGCAGCTCCCAGGGGGCGTCGGGCTACCAGTACTTC. Protein: CASSSQGASGYQYF. The chain has TRBV7-2 and TRBJ2-4, with 8 bases identical to TRBD1. The length of the CDR3 is 14 residues. Germline CDR1 SGHTA, CDR2 FQGNSA. Trimming at V came to 4 bases and at J to 13 bases, leaving 12 bases not matched to a gene. Full variable domain (remainder filled in from reference TRBV7-2 and TRBJ2-4): GAGVSQSPSNKVTEKGKDVELRCDPISGHTALYWYRQSLGQGLEFLIYFQGNSAPDKSGLPSDRFSAERTGGSVSTLTIQRTQQEDSAVYLCASSSQGASGYQYFGAGTRLSVL.

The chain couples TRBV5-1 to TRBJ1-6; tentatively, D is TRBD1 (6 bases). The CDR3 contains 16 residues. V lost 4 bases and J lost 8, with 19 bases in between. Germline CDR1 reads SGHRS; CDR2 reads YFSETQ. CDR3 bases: TGCGCCAGCAGCCCCACCGTGCGGGGGGCATATTCACCCCTCCACTTT. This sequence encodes CASSPTVRGAYSPLHF.

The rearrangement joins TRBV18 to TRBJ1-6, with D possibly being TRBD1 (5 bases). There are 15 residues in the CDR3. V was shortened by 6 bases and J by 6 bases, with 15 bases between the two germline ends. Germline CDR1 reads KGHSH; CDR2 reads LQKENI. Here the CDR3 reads CASSAPGQGNSPLHF. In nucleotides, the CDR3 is TGTGCCAGCTCGGCCCCAGGGCAGGGTAATTCACCCCTCCACTTT.

The CDR3 DNA follows: TGTGCCAGCCGAGAGGACATTTTGAACACTGAAGCTTTCTTT. Amino acids: CASREDILNTEAFF. The chain links TRBV6-5 to TRBJ1-1; perhaps TRBD1 as D (5 bases). The V gene's germline CDR1 is MNHEY and CDR2 SVGAGI. V gave up 8 bases and J gave up 0 bases, with 13 bases separating them. The CDR3 loop spans 14 amino acids.

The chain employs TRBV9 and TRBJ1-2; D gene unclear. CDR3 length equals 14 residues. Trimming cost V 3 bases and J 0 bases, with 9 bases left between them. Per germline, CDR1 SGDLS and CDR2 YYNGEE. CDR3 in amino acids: CASSASSANYGYTF. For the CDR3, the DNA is TGTGCCAGCAGCGCGTCCTCAGCTAACTATGGCTACACCTTC.

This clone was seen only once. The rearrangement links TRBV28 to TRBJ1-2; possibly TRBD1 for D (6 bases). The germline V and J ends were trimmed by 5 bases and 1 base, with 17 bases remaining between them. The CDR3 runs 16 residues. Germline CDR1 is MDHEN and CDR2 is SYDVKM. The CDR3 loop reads CASSPRTDRFNYGYTF. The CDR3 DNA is TGTGCCAGCAGTCCACGGACAGACCGCTTTAACTATGGCTACACCTTC.

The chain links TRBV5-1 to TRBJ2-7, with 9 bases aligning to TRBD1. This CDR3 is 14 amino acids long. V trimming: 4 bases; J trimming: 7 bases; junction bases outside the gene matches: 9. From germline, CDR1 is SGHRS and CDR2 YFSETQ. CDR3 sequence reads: CASSLRDRAGEQYF. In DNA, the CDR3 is TGCGCCAGCAGCCTCCGGGACAGGGCTGGGGAGCAGTACTTC. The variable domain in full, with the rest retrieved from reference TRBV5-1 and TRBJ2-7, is KAGVTQTPRYLIKTRGQQVTLSCSPISGHRSVSWYQQTPGQGLQFLFEYFSETQRNKGNFPGRFSGRQFSNSRSEMNVSTLELGDSALYLCASSLRDRAGEQYFGPGTRLTVT.